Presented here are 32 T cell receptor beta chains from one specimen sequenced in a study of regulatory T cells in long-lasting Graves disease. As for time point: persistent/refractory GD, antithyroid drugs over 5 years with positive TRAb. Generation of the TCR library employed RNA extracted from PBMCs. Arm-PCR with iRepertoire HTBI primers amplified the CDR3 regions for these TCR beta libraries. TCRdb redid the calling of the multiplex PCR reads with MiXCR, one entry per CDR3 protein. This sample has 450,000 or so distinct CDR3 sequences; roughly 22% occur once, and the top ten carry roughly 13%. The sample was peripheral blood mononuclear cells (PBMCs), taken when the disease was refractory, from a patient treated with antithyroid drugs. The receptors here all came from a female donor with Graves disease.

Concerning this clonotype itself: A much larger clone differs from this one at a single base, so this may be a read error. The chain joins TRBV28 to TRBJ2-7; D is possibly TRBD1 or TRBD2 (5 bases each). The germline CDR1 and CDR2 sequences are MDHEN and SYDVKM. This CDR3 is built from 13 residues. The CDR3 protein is CTTQTGPTPEQYF. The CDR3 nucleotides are TGTACCACCCAGACGGGACCTACACCCGAGCAGTACTTC. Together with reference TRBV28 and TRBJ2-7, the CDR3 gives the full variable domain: DVKVTQSSRYLVKRTGEKVFLECVQDMDHENMFWYRQDPGLGLRLIYFSYDVKMKEKGDIPEGYSVSREKKERFSLILESASTNQTSMYLCTTQTGPTPEQYFGPGTRLTVT.

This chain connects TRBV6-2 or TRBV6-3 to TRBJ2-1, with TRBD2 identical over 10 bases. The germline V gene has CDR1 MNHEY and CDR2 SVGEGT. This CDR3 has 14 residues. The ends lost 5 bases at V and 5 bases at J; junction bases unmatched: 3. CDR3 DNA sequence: TGTGCCAGCAGTAGCGGGAGGGGAAACAATGAGCAGTTCTTC. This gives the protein CASSSGRGNNEQFF.

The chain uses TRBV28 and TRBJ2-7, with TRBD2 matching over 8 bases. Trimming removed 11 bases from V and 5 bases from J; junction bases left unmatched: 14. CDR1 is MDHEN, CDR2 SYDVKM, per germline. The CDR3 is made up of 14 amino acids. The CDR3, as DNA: TGTGCCTTGGGCGGGGGGAGGGCCGTGAACGAGCAGTACTTC. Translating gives CALGGGRAVNEQYF.

The CDR3 DNA is TGTGCCAGCAGCGTAGGGGGGAACACCGGGGAGCTGTTTTTT. As protein: CASSVGGNTGELFF. V gene TRBV9 combines with J gene TRBJ2-2, with D unclear. Germline-derived CDR1 and CDR2 are SGDLS and YYNGEE. The V gene lost 0 bases and the J gene lost 1 base, with 4 bases spanning the gap. This CDR3 contains 14 residues.

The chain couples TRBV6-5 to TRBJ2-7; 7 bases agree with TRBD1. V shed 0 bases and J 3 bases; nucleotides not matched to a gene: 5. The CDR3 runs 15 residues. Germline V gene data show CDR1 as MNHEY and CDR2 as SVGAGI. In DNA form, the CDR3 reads TGTGCCAGCAGTTACTCTCCGGGACAGTTCTACGAGCAGTACTTC. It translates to CASSYSPGQFYEQYF.

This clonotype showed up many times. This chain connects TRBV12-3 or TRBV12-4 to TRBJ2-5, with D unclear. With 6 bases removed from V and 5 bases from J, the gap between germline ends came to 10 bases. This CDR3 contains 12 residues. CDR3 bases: TGTGCCAGCAGCTTTCTCGGGGAGACCCAGTACTTC. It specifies CASSFLGETQYF.

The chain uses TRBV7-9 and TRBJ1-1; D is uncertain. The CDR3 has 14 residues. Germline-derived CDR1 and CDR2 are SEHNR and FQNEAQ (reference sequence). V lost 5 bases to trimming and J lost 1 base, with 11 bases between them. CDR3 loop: CASSLDGENTEAFF. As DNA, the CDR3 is TGTGCCAGCAGCCTGGATGGGGAGAACACTGAAGCTTTCTTT. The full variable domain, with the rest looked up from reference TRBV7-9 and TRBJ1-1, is DTGVSQNPRHKITKRGQNVTFRCDPISEHNRLYWYRQTLGQGPEFLTYFQNEAQLEKSRLLSDRFSAERPKGSFSTLEIQRTEQGDSAMYLCASSLDGENTEAFFGQGTRLTVV.

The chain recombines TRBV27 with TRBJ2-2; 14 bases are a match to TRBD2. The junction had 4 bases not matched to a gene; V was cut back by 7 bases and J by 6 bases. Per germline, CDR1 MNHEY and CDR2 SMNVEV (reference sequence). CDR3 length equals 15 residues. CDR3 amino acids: CASTRLAGGPGELFF. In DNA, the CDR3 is TGTGCCAGCACAAGACTAGCGGGGGGGCCCGGGGAGCTGTTTTTT.

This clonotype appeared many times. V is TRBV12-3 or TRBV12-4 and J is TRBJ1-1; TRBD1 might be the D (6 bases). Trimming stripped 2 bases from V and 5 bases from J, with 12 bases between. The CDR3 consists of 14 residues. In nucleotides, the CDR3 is TGTGCCAGCAGTTTATCCCAGGGGCGAACTGAAGCTTTCTTT. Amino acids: CASSLSQGRTEAFF.

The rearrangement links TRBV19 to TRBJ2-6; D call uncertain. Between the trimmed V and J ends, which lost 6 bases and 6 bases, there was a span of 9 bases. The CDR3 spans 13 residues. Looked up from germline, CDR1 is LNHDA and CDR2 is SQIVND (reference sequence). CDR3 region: CASSLRVANVLTF. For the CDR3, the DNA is TGTGCCAGTAGCCTCCGGGTGGCCAACGTCCTGACTTTC.

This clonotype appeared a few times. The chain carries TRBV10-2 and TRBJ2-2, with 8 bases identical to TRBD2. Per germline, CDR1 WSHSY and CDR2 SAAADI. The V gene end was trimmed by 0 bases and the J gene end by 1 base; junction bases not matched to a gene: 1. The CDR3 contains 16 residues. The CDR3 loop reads CASSESSGGNTGELFF. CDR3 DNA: TGCGCCAGCAGTGAGTCCAGCGGGGGGAACACCGGGGAGCTGTTTTTT.

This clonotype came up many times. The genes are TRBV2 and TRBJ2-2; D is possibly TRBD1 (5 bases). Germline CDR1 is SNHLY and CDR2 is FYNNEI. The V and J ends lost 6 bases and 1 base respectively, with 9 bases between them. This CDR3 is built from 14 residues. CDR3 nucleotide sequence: TGTGCCAGCAGCAGGGTCGTGAACACCGGGGAGCTGTTTTTT. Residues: CASSRVVNTGELFF.

CDR3 loop: CSATGLAASGEQYF. For the CDR3, the DNA is TGCAGTGCTACTGGACTAGCGGCTTCGGGCGAGCAGTACTTC. The J gene is TRBJ2-7, the V gene TRBV20-1; 10 bases match TRBD2. The V gene's germline CDR1 is DFQATT and CDR2 SNEGSKA (reference sequence). After removal of 4 bases from V and 6 bases from J, the junction contained 9 bases not matched to a gene. The CDR3 extends over 14 amino acids.

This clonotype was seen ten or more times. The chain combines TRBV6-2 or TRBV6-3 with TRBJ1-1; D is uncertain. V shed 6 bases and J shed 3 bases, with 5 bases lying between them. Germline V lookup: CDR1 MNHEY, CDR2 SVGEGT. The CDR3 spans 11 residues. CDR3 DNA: TGTGCCAGCAGCGGGGACACTGAAGCTTTCTTT. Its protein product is CASSGDTEAFF.

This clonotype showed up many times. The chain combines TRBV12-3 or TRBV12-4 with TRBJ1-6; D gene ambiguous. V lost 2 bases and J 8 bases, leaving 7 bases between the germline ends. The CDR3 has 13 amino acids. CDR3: CASSLNVDSPLHF. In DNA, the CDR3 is TGTGCCAGCAGTTTAAACGTCGATTCACCCCTCCACTTT.

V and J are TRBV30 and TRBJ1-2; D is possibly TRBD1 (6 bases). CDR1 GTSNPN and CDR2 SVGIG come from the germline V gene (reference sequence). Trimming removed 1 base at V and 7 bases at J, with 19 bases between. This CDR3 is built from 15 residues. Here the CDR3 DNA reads TGTGCCTGGAGTGGGAGCAGGGGTCCCGGCGGTGGCTACACCTTC. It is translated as CAWSGSRGPGGGYTF.

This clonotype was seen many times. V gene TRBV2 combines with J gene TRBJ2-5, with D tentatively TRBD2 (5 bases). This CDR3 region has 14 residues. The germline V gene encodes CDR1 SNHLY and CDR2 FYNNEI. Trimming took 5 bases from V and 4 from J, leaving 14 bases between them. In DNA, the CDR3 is TGTGCCAGCAGTCCGAGACTACCCGGAGAGACCCAGTACTTC. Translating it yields CASSPRLPGETQYF.

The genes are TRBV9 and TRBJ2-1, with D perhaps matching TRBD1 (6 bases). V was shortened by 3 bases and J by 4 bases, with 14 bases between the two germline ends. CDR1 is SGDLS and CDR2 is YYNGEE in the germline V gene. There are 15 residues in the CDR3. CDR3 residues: CASSAVRTEYNEQFF. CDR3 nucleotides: TGTGCCAGCAGCGCGGTGAGGACAGAGTACAATGAGCAGTTCTTC.

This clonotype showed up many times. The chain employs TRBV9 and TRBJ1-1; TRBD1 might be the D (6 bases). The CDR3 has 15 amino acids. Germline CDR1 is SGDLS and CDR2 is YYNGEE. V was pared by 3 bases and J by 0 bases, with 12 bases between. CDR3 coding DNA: TGTGCCAGCAGCGGTCTTACAGGGTTGAACACTGAAGCTTTCTTT. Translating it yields CASSGLTGLNTEAFF.

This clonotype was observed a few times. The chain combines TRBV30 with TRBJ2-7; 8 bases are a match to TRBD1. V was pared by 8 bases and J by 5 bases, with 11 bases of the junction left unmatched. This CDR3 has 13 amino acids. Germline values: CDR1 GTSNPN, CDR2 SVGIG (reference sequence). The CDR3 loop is CAGQRDRRDEQYF. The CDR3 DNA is TGTGCCGGTCAACGGGACAGGAGGGACGAGCAGTACTTC.

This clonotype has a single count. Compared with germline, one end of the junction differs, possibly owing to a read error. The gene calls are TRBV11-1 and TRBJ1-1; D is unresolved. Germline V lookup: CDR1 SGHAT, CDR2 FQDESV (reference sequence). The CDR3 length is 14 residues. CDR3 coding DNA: TGCGCCAGCAGCCAAAGAGAGGGTTGGACTGAAGCTTTCTTT. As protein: CASSQREGWTEAFF.

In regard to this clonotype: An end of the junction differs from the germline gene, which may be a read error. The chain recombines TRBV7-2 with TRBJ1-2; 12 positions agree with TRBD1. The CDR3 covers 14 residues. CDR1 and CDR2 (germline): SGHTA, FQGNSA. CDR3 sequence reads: CASSRGQGALGHTF. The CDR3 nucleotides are TGCGCCAGCAGCAGGGGACAGGGGGCACTTGGCCACACCTTC. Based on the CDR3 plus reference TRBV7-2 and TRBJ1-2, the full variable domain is GAGVSQSPSNKVTEKGKDVELRCDPISGHTALYWYRQSLGQGLEFLIYFQGNSAPDKSGLPSDRFSAERTGGSVSTLTIQRTQQEDSAVYLCASSRGQGALGHTFGSGTRLTVV.

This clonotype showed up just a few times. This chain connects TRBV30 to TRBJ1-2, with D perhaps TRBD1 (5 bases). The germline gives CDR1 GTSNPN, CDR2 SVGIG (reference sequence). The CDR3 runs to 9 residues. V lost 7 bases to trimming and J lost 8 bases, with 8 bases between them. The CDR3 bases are TGTGCCTCGGGGCTCGGCTACACCTTC. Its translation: CASGLGYTF.

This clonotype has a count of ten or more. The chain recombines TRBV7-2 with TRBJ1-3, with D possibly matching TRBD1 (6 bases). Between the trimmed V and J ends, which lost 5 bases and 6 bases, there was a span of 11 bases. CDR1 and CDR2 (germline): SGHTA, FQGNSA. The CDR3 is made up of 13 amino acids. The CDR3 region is CASSPWGQNTIYF. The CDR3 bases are TGTGCCAGCAGCCCTTGGGGACAAAACACCATATATTTT.

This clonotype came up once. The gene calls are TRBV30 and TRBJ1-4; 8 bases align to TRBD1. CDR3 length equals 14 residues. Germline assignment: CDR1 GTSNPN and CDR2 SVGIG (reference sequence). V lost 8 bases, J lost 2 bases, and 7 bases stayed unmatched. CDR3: CALQGEWTNEKLFF. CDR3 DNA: TGTGCCCTACAGGGGGAATGGACTAATGAAAAACTGTTTTTT.

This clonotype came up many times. CDR3 in amino acids: CASSTQGGGALNYGYTF. The CDR3 coding sequence is TGTGCCAGCAGTACCCAGGGGGGGGGGGCCCTAAACTATGGCTACACCTTC. The V and J genes are TRBV28 and TRBJ1-2; TRBD1 aligns across 7 bases. Germline CDR1 MDHEN, CDR2 SYDVKM. The CDR3 has 17 residues. Trimming removed 5 bases from V and 2 bases from J; junction bases left unmatched: 14.

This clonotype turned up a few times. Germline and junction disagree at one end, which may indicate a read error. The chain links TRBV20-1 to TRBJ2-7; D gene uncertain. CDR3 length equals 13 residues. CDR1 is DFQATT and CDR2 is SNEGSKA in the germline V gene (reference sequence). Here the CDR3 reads CSASSGMTYGQYF. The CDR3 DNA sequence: TGCAGTGCTAGTTCTGGGATGACCTACGGGCAGTACTTC.

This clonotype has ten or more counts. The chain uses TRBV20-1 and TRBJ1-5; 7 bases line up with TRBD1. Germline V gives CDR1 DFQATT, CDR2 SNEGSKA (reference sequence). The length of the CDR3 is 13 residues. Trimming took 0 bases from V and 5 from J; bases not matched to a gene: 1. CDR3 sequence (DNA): TGCAGTGCTAGAGACCAGGGGGATCAGCCCCAGCATTTT. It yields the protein CSARDQGDQPQHF.

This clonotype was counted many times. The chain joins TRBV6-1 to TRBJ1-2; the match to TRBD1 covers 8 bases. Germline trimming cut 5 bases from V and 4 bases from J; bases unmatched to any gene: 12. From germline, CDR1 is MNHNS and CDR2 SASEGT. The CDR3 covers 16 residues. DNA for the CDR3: TGTGCCAGCAGTCCCCGGACAGGGCTCCACTCCTATGGCTACACCTTC. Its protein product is CASSPRTGLHSYGYTF.

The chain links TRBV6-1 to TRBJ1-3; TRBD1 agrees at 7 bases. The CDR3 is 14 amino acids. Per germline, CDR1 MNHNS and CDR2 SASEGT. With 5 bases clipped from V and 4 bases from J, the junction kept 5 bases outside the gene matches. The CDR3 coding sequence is TGTGCCAGCAGTAAACAGGGGAGGGGAAACACCATATATTTT. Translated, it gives CASSKQGRGNTIYF.

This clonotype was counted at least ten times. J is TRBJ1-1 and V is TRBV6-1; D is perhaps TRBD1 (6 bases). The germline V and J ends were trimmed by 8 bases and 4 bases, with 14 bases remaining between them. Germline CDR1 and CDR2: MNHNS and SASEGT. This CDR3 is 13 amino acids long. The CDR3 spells CASRLVGATEAFF. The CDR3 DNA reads TGTGCCAGCCGGTTAGTGGGGGCCACTGAAGCTTTCTTT.

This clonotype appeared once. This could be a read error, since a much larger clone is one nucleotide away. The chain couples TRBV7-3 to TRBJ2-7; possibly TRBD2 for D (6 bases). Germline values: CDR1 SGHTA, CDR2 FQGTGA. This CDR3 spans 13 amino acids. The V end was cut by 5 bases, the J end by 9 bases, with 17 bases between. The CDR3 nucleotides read TGTGCCAGCAGCCCAGCGGAGGGGATGGGGCAGTACTTC. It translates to CASSPAEGMGQYF.